This TCR beta chain comes out of a study of cytomegalovirus exposure and HLA in healthy donors. As regards this clone: Its matching antigen is unknown.

The primer mix had 60 Vbeta and 13 Jbeta primers. Clones were read by immunoSEQ multiplex PCR, and TCRdb kept only the in-frame ones, dropping some. Among 150,000 to 200,000 clones listed, approximately 82% were seen once. The germline V gene encodes CDR1 SGHTA and CDR2 FQGTGA. This CDR3 has 13 residues. The germline V and J ends were trimmed by 2 bases and 10 bases, with 14 bases remaining between them. Findings and limits, study-wide: In a later analysis, a missense DCLRE1C variant was linked to TCR beta V- and J-gene trimming. A list of 150 or so TCR beta chains associated with cytomegalovirus was given.

This sequence was found in a male donor in good health and CMV-seronegative. The sequenced sample consisted of PBMCs. The V gene is TRBV7-3, the J gene TRBJ1-1; tentatively, D is TRBD1 (5 bases). CDR3 in amino acids: CASSLYGGEVAFF. The CDR3 DNA sequence: TGTGCCAGCAGCTTATACGGGGGAGAGGTAGCTTTCTTT.